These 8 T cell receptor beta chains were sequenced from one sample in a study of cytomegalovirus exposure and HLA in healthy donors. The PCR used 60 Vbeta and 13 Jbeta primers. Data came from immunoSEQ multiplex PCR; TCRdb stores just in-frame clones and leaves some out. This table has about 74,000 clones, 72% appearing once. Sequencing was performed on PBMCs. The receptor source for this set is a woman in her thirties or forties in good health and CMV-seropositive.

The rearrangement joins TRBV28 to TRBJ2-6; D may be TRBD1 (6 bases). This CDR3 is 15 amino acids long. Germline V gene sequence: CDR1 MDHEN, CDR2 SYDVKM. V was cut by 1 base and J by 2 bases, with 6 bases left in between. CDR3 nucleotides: TGTGCCAGCAGTTTATCAGGGGCTGGGGCCAACGTCCTGACTTTC. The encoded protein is CASSLSGAGANVLTF.

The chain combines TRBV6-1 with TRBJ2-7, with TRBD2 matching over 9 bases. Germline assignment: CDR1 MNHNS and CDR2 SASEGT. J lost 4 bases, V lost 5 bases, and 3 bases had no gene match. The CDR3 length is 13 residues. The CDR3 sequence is CASSSGRHYEQYF. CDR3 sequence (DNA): TGTGCCAGCAGTAGCGGGAGGCATTACGAGCAGTACTTC.

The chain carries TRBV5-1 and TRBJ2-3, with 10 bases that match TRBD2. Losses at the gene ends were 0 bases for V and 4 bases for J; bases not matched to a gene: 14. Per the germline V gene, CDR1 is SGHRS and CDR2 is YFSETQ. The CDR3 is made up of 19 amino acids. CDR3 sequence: CASSLEGRLAGVLPDTQYF. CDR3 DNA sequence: TGCGCCAGCAGCTTGGAAGGTCGGCTAGCGGGAGTTTTACCAGATACGCAGTATTTT.

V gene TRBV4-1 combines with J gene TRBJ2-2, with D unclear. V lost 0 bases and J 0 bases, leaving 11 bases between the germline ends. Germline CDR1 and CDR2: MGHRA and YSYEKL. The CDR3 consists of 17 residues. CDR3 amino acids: CASSQDYSPTNTGELFF. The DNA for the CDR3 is TGCGCCAGCAGCCAAGATTACAGCCCCACGAACACCGGGGAGCTGTTTTTT.

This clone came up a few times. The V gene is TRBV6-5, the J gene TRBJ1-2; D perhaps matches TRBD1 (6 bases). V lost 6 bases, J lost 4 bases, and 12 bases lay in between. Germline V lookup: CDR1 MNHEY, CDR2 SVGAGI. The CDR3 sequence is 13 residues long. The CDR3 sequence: CASSPQGSYGYTF. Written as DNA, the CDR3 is TGTGCCAGCAGCCCTCAGGGGAGCTATGGCTACACCTTC.

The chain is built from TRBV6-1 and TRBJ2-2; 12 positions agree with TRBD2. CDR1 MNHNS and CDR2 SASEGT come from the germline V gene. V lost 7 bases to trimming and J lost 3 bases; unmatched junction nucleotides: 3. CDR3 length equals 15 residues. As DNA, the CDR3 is TGTGCCAGCACTAGCGGGAGGGGCGACACCGGGGAGCTGTTTTTT. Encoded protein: CASTSGRGDTGELFF.

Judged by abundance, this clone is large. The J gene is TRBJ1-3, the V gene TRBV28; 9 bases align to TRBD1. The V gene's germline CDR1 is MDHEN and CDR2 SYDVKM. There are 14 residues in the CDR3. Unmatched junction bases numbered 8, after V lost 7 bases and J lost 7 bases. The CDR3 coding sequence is TGTGCCAGCACACCGGGACAGGGTGGGAACACCATATATTTT. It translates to CASTPGQGGNTIYF.

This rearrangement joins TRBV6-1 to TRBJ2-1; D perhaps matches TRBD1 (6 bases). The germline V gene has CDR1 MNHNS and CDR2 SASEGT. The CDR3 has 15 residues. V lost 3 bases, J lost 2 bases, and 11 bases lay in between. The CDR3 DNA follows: TGTGCCAGCAGTGAGTCAGGGGATCCCTACAATGAGCAGTTCTTC. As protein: CASSESGDPYNEQFF.